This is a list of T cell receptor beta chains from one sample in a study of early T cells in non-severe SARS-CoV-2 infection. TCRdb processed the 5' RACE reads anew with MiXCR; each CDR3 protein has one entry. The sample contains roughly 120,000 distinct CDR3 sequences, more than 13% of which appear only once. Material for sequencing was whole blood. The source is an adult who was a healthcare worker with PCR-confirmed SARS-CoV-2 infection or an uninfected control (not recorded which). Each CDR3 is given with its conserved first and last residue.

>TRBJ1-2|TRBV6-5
CASSYGGNYGYTF
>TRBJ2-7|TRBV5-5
CASSKVGLPSYEQYF
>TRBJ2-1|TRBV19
CASSIESGLAYNEQFF
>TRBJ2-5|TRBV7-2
CASSFFSNKETQYF
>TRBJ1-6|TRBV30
CASSRTNSPLHF
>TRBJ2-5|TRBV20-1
CSALPHGGETQYF
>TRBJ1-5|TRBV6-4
CASSDSGGQPQHF
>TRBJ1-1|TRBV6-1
CASSTLWGAEAFF
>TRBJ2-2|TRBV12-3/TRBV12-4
CASRPAGRAGELFF
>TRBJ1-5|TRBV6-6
CASQFSRGSQPQHF
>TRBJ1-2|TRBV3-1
CASSLSLQGGGYTF
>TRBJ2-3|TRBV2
CASGRRGGGSTDTQYF
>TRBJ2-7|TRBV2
CASSGAASYEQYF
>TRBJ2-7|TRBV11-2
CASRHPPGDYEQYF
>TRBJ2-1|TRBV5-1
CASSFSSTVVPDEQFF
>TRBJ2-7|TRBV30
CAWSENYEQYF
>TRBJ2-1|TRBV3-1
CASSQDLGLADNEQFF
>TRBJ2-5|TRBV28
CASSLTGGAETQYF
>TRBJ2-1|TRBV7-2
CASSWGLGSEQFF
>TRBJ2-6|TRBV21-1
CASSSPPQHSGANVLTF
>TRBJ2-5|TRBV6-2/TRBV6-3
CASSASEETQYF
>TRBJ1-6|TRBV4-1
CASRTGGSYNSPLHF
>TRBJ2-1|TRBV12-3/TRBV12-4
CASSLRGQGGYNEQFF
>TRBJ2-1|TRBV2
CASSALLTPSSPYNEQFF
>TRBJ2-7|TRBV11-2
CASSSLWGRHEQYF
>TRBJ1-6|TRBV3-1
CASSRGALGTPLHF
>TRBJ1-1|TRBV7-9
CASSLIEVEAFF
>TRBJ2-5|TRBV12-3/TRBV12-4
CASTPFRDQETQYF
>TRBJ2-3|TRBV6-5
CASREASTDTQYF
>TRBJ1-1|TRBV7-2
CASSPDPTGTEAFF
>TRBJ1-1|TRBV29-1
CSVLRGPQAFF
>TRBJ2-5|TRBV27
CASKNPPQETQYF
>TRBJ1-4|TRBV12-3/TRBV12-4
CASRPGGANEKLFF
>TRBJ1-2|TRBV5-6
CASSLSLDYGYTF
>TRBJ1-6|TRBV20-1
CSARDPTGMGALHF
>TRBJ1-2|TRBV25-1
CASSEFRQNYGYTF
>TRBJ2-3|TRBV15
CATSTFPPLSTDTQYF
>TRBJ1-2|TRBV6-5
CASSYGEGAGGYTF
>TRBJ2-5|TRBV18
CASSPRLGTKETQYF
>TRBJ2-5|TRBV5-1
CASRFGEHETQYF
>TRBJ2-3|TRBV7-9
CASSLAGSTDTQYF
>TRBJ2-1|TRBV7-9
CASSNNRDFYNEQFF
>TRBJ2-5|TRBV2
CASSLWRETQYF
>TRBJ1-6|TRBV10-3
CAISTGRKESPLHF
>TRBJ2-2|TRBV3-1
CASSQAGLVQGNTGELFF
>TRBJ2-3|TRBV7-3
CASSFLSTDTQYF
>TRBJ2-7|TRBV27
CASSLSAGGFEQYF
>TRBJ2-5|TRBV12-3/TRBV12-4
CASSTYYDQETQYF
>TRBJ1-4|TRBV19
CASSQRGLEEKLFF
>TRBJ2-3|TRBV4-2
CASSRVGGGYTDTQYF
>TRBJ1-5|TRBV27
CASSLSRGGQPQHF
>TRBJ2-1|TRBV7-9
CASSLRLKSSYNEQFF
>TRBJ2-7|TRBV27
CASSPFQGSGEQYF